The rows below give T cell receptor beta chains drawn from one sample of a study of blood T cell repertoires in COVID-19. The method was immunoSEQ multiplex PCR; TCRdb's version includes in-frame clones alone and lacks a portion of them. In the table there are about 98,000 clones, 60% to 80% of which are singletons. Sequenced sample: peripheral blood. These receptors were collected from a man in his sixties with active or convalescent COVID-19. The conserved cysteine and the conserved F or W are not part of the CDR3 here. D genes are given only for firm matches.

NA,TRBJ1-2,TRBV4-1,ASSQAGGRRGSNYGYT
TRBD2,TRBJ2-1,TRBV12-3/TRBV12-4,ASFGGSLQF
TRBD1,TRBJ2-5,TRBV25-1,ASSVQGAGKTQY
TRBD1,TRBJ1-3,TRBV9,ASSPLPGGMGNTIY
NA,TRBJ1-2,TRBV2,ASSRGYT
NA,TRBJ1-1,TRBV18,ASHGGGRDTEAF
NA,TRBJ2-6,TRBV7-6,ASSSPGEGRVLT
NA,TRBJ2-2,TRBV5-6,ASSLVRAGELF
NA,TRBJ2-2,TRBV2,ASSSPVNTGELF
TRBD1,TRBJ1-1,TRBV28,ASTIRDRYTEAF
TRBD2,TRBJ2-1,TRBV27,ASSLSWTSLEQF
NA,TRBJ1-1,TRBV27,ASSFGLNTEAF
NA,TRBJ1-3,TRBV2,ASREGRGNTIY
NA,TRBJ2-2,TRBV13,ASSWGLPTSSNTGELF
NA,TRBJ2-1,TRBV10-3,AISEQGGANEQF
NA,TRBJ2-1,TRBV27,ASSLFPGGNEQF
TRBD2,TRBJ2-3,TRBV6-2/TRBV6-3,ASSSRTSGGAYTQY
NA,TRBJ1-4,TRBV20-1,SASGSEKLF
TRBD2,TRBJ2-1,TRBV6-4,ASKETAYRVAGGHNEQF
TRBD1,TRBJ2-3,TRBV19,ASSDTGERIDTQY
NA,TRBJ2-7,TRBV7-2,ASSPSGGPYEQY
NA,TRBJ1-1,TRBV12-3/TRBV12-4,ASTGMTEAF
TRBD2,TRBJ2-1,TRBV6-6,ASTSLASGSRQF
NA,TRBJ1-5,TRBV21-1,ASIAGKGSNQPQH
NA,TRBJ1-2,TRBV19,ASTLREANYGYT
TRBD1,TRBJ1-5,TRBV7-6,ASSPGTGYQPQH
TRBD1,TRBJ2-5,TRBV6-5,ASSFNRGETQY
NA,TRBJ2-7,TRBV6-6,ASSPTLMEAYYTYEQY
TRBD2,TRBJ2-7,TRBV19,ASSWAGGAYEQY
TRBD2,TRBJ2-7,TRBV5-1,ASSLWTGGTYEQY
TRBD2,TRBJ2-2,TRBV9,ASSGGTSVQNGELF